Following are 17 T cell receptor beta chains from one sample sequenced in a study of T-cell memory formation after mild COVID-19. TCRdb re-called the 5' RACE reads with MiXCR, one entry per CDR3 protein. This table has 200,000 to 300,000 distinct CDR3 sequences, roughly 10% appearing once. Specimen: PBMCs or a T cell subset sorted from them (not recorded which). The receptors here all came from a man between 18 and 35 years old who had mild COVID-19 (a few samples of this study predate the infection). Cell type and time point are not known.

The table lists this clonotype with a few counts. CDR3 protein: CASSPGTEPYEQYF. CDR3 bases: TGTGCCAGCTCACCAGGGACAGAACCCTACGAGCAGTACTTC. This chain links TRBV18 with TRBJ2-7, with TRBD1 matching over 7 bases. The CDR3 runs 14 residues. The junction had 3 bases not matched to a gene; V was cut back by 2 bases and J by 2 bases. The V gene's germline CDR1 is KGHSH and CDR2 LQKENI.

The CDR3 region is CASSLAGSSTDTQYF. The CDR3 region has the DNA TGTGCCAGCAGTTTAGCGGGGAGTAGCACAGATACGCAGTATTTT. The V and J genes are TRBV5-6 and TRBJ2-3; 8 bases match TRBD2. Per the germline V gene, CDR1 is SGHDT and CDR2 is YYEEEE. The junction had 5 bases not matched to a gene; V was cut back by 5 bases and J by 0 bases. There are 15 residues in the CDR3.

This clonotype was seen a few times. This chain connects TRBV5-5 to TRBJ2-7; D unresolved. Looked up from germline, CDR1 is SGHKS and CDR2 is YYEKEE (reference sequence). V was trimmed by 4 bases and J by 5 bases, leaving 13 bases between them. CDR3 length: 13 amino acids. The CDR3 bases are TGTGCCAGCAGCCCGGCTCGTACCCACGAGCAGTACTTC. This gives the protein CASSPARTHEQYF.

The rearrangement uses TRBV6-6 and TRBJ1-1; D perhaps matches TRBD1 (5 bases). V dropped 6 bases and J dropped 2 bases, with 13 bases sitting between them. Looked up from germline, CDR1 is MNHNY and CDR2 is SVGAGI (reference sequence). There are 14 residues in the CDR3. For the CDR3, the DNA is TGTGCCAGCAGCAAGGGGACGGCTAACACTGAAGCTTTCTTT. Residues: CASSKGTANTEAFF.

This clonotype was seen at least ten times. J is TRBJ1-3 and V is TRBV4-2, with no clear D. From germline, CDR1 is LGHNA and CDR2 YNFKEQ. This CDR3 comprises 16 residues. Trimming removed 0 bases from V and 4 bases from J, with 13 bases in between. The CDR3 coding sequence is TGTGCCAGCAGCCAAGATTTAACCGCGGGGGGAAACACCATATATTTT. This gives the protein CASSQDLTAGGNTIYF.

V is TRBV24-1 and J is TRBJ2-1; 7 nucleotides align to TRBD2. From germline, CDR1 is KGHDR and CDR2 SFDVKD. The CDR3 sequence is 17 residues long. Trimming removed 5 bases from V and 0 bases from J; junction bases left unmatched: 9. This chain's CDR3 is CATSGAGVDSSYNEQFF. As DNA, the CDR3 is TGTGCCACCAGTGGCGCGGGGGTCGACAGCTCCTACAATGAGCAGTTCTTC.

The sample holds a few counts of this clonotype. The gene calls are TRBV5-1 and TRBJ2-3; 13 nucleotides agree with TRBD2. The CDR3 totals 16 residues. V shed 1 base, J shed 4 bases, and the junction held 3 bases outside the gene matches. CDR1 and CDR2 from the germline V gene are SGHRS and YFSETQ. In DNA form, the CDR3 reads TGCGCCAGCAGCTTGACTAGCGGGGGGGCCGCAGATACGCAGTATTTT. Encoded protein: CASSLTSGGAADTQYF.

This clonotype came up many times. The J gene is TRBJ2-1, the V gene TRBV7-2, with 11 bases lining up with TRBD2. The CDR3 contains 14 residues. J lost 6 bases, V lost 10 bases, and 8 bases had no gene match. Per the germline V gene, CDR1 is SGHTA and CDR2 is FQGNSA. The CDR3 protein is CATSGTSGSNEQFF. The CDR3 DNA sequence: TGTGCCACCTCCGGGACTAGCGGTTCCAATGAGCAGTTCTTC.

There are a few counts of this clonotype. The V call is TRBV7-2, the J call TRBJ2-1, with D possibly TRBD1 on 6 matching bases. CDR3 length: 14 amino acids. CDR1 SGHTA and CDR2 FQGNSA come from the germline V gene. Trimming took 5 bases from V and 8 from J, leaving 16 bases between them. DNA of the CDR3: TGTGCCAGCAGCCCCCAGGGGATTAGCGATGAGCAGTTCTTC. This codes for CASSPQGISDEQFF.

There are a few counts of this clonotype. The V call is TRBV29-1, the J call TRBJ2-3; no reliable D call. V shed 7 bases and J shed 1 base, with 15 bases lying between them. Looked up from germline, CDR1 is SQVTM and CDR2 is ANQGSEA. This CDR3 comprises 14 residues. The CDR3 DNA reads TGCAGCGGAGCAGGAAGGTTCCGCACAGATACGCAGTATTTT. Its translation: CSGAGRFRTDTQYF.

This chain uses TRBV5-1 with TRBJ2-6, with 9 bases aligning to TRBD1. The CDR3 covers 18 residues. Germline CDR1 and CDR2: SGHRS and YFSETQ. The trim removed 0 bases at V and 0 bases at J, leaving 4 bases unmatched. In DNA form, the CDR3 reads TGCGCCAGCAGCTTGGGAGACAGGGGGGTCTCTGGGGCCAACGTCCTGACTTTC. Translation: CASSLGDRGVSGANVLTF. Looking up the rest from reference TRBV5-1 and TRBJ2-6 gives the full variable domain: KAGVTQTPRYLIKTRGQQVTLSCSPISGHRSVSWYQQTPGQGLQFLFEYFSETQRNKGNFPGRFSGRQFSNSRSEMNVSTLELGDSALYLCASSLGDRGVSGANVLTFGAGSRLTVL.

This clonotype has more than one count but fewer than ten. This chain uses TRBV5-5 with TRBJ2-7, with D perhaps TRBD2 (6 bases). From germline, CDR1 is SGHKS and CDR2 YYEKEE (reference sequence). Deletions cut 4 bases from V and 2 bases from J, with 16 bases between. This CDR3 is 15 amino acids long. DNA of the CDR3: TGTGCCAGCAGCACATTCGCGGGGTTTGCCTACGAGCAGTACTTC. Amino acids: CASSTFAGFAYEQYF.

J is TRBJ2-1 and V is TRBV7-3, with TRBD2 identical over 8 bases. Germline V lookup: CDR1 SGHTA, CDR2 FQGTGA. V lost 3 bases to trimming and J lost 8 bases; unmatched junction nucleotides: 3. The CDR3 length is 13 residues. CDR3 region: CASSFGGAYEQFF. The CDR3 DNA follows: TGTGCCAGCAGCTTCGGGGGGGCCTATGAGCAGTTCTTC. Drawing the rest from reference TRBV7-3 and TRBJ2-1, the complete variable domain is GAGVSQTPSNKVTEKGKYVELRCDPISGHTALYWYRQSLGQGPEFLIYFQGTGAADDSGLPNDRFFAVRPEGSVSTLKIQRTERGDSAVYLCASSFGGAYEQFFGPGTRLTVL.

V gene TRBV5-1 combines with J gene TRBJ1-2; D unresolved. Per germline, CDR1 SGHRS and CDR2 YFSETQ. V was clipped by 4 bases and J by 8 bases, with 18 bases between them. The CDR3 covers 14 residues. In DNA form, the CDR3 reads TGCGCCAGCAGCCCGACCTTGGCCGGGTACGGCTACACCTTC. Translating gives CASSPTLAGYGYTF.

The V and J genes are TRBV7-6 and TRBJ2-7; a weak D match, TRBD1 (5 bases). V was clipped by 5 bases and J by 2 bases, with 13 bases between them. Germline CDR1 and CDR2: SGHVS and FNYEAQ. The CDR3 loop spans 14 amino acids. CDR3 loop: CASSPLTEPYEQYF. The CDR3, as DNA: TGTGCCAGCAGCCCGCTGACAGAGCCCTACGAGCAGTACTTC.

The chain couples TRBV7-9 to TRBJ2-4, with TRBD1 matching 7 bases. This CDR3 is built from 18 residues. CDR1 and CDR2 (germline): SEHNR, FQNEAQ (reference sequence). V lost 4 bases, J lost 0 bases, and 12 bases stayed unmatched. The CDR3 is CASSSNRQGEIAKNIQYF. The CDR3, as DNA: TGTGCCAGCAGCTCAAACAGACAGGGAGAAATAGCCAAAAACATTCAGTACTTC. Based on the CDR3 plus reference TRBV7-9 and TRBJ2-4, the full variable domain is DTGVSQNPRHKITKRGQNVTFRCDPISEHNRLYWYRQTLGQGPEFLTYFQNEAQLEKSRLLSDRFSAERPKGSFSTLEIQRTEQGDSAMYLCASSSNRQGEIAKNIQYFGAGTRLSVL.

The chain employs TRBV6-1 and TRBJ2-1, with D perhaps matching TRBD1 (6 bases). This CDR3 is built from 13 residues. Trimming removed 4 bases at V and 6 bases at J, with 10 bases between. Looked up from germline, CDR1 is MNHNS and CDR2 is SASEGT. The DNA of the CDR3 is TGTGCCAGCAGTGTCCGGGACATCAATGAGCAGTTCTTC. Protein product: CASSVRDINEQFF.